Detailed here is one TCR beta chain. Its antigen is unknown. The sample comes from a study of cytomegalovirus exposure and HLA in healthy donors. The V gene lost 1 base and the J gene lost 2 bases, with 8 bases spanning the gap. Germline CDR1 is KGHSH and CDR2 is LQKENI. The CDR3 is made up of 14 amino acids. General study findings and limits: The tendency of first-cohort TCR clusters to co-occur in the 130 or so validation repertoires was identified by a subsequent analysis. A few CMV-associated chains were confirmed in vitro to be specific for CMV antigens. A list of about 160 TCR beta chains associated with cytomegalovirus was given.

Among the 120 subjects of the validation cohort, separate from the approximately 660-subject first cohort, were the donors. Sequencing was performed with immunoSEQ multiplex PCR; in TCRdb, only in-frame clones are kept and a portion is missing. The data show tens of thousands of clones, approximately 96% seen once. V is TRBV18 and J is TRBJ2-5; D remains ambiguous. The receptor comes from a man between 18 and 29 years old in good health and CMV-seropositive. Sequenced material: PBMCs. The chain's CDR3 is CASSPQSRQETQYF. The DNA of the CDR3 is TGTGCCAGCTCACCACAGTCCCGGCAAGAGACCCAGTACTTC.